A selection of T cell receptor beta chains follows, all from one sample in a study of cytotoxic CD8 clonotypes in ibrutinib-treated CLL. The repertoire was sequenced with immunoSEQ multiplex PCR; TCRdb's copy has only in-frame clones and lacks some. The table lists 330,000 or so clones, over 60% of them singletons. This specimen consisted of PBMCs, obtained after 36 months of ibrutinib treatment. The receptor set was obtained from a human donor with chronic lymphocytic leukemia. The CDR3 runs from the conserved cysteine through the conserved F or W. The D gene is left open where the match is weak. Clone size is stated in some rows and not others, as once, few, many or a class when expanded.

clone size	D gene	V gene	J gene	CDR3 DNA	CDR3 protein
-	TRBD1	TRBV7-9	TRBJ1-5	TGTGCCAGCAGCTTAGAGGGGCCGGGACAGGGGCCGAGCAATCAGCCCCAGCATTTT	CASSLEGPGQGPSNQPQHF
-	-	TRBV7-9	TRBJ2-1	TGTGCCAGCAGCTTAGTAGGACGTGGATGGAATGAGCAGTTCTTC	CASSLVGRGWNEQFF
-	TRBD1	TRBV18	TRBJ2-7	TGTGCCAGCTCACCCGGACAGGGGGAATTTCGCGAGCAGTACTTC	CASSPGQGEFREQYF
-	-	TRBV2	TRBJ2-5	TGTGCCAGCAGTGGACTACCATTGGGGGAGACCCAGTACTTC	CASSGLPLGETQYF
-	TRBD2	TRBV2	TRBJ2-1	TGTGCCAGCTGGGGTAGCGGGAAGTCCTACAATGAGCAGTTCTTC	CASWGSGKSYNEQFF
-	-	TRBV28	TRBJ1-1	TGTGCCAGCATGAGACGGTTGAACACTGAAGCTTTCTTT	CASMRRLNTEAFF
once	TRBD1	TRBV28	TRBJ2-2	TGTGCCAGCAGTTTGCAGGGGGTTACAGGCGCCGGGGAGCTGTTTTTT	CASSLQGVTGAGELFF
-	TRBD1	TRBV5-1	TRBJ1-4	TGCGCCAGCAGCCCTACTGACAGGGGCGGCCTGACTAATGAAAAACTGTTTTTT	CASSPTDRGGLTNEKLFF
-	-	TRBV7-9	TRBJ2-2	TGTGCCAGCAGCAACCGGGTCCTCCTGGGGGCCGGGGAGCTGTTTTTT	CASSNRVLLGAGELFF
once	TRBD1	TRBV4-3	TRBJ2-1	TGCGCCAGCAGCCAAGATTTGTACAGGGGCAATGAGCAGTTCTTC	CASSQDLYRGNEQFF
-	-	TRBV7-3	TRBJ2-1	TGTGCCAGCAGCCCCTCAGTACGCAGTGAGCAGTTCTTC	CASSPSVRSEQFF
few	-	TRBV11-1	TRBJ2-1	TGTGCCAGCAGCTTTAGCAATGAGCAGTTCTTC	CASSFSNEQFF
few	-	TRBV7-9	TRBJ2-7	TGTGCCAGCAGCTTGCCAGGGAGCTACGAGCAGTACTTC	CASSLPGSYEQYF
-	-	TRBV11-2	TRBJ1-5	TGTGCCAGCAGCTTAGGGGGTTCTCAGCCCCAGCATTTT	CASSLGGSQPQHF
-	-	TRBV6-5	TRBJ2-1	TGTGCCAGCAGGGACAGCTCCTACAATGAGCAGTTCTTC	CASRDSSYNEQFF
-	-	TRBV6-5	TRBJ1-1	TGTGCCAGCAGTAACAGGGTTAGCACTGAAGCTTTCTTT	CASSNRVSTEAFF
-	-	TRBV5-1	TRBJ1-2	TGCGCCAGCAGCTTGGGACGGGACTATGGCTACACCTTC	CASSLGRDYGYTF
-	-	TRBV29-1	TRBJ2-1	TGCAGCGTTGGGTTGGTGACACCCTACAATGAGCAGTTCTTC	CSVGLVTPYNEQFF
-	TRBD2	TRBV4-1	TRBJ2-2	TGCGCCAGCAACCAAGATCCTAGCGGGAGAGTAACCGGGGAGCTGTTTTTT	CASNQDPSGRVTGELFF
-	TRBD1	TRBV5-6	TRBJ1-2	TGTGCCAGCAGCTTGAACAGGGGGCGTGGCTACACCTTC	CASSLNRGRGYTF
few	-	TRBV4-3	TRBJ1-2	TGCGCCAGCAGCCAAGGGGGTGGGCCCTATGGCTACACCTTC	CASSQGGGPYGYTF
few	-	TRBV7-9	TRBJ2-4	TGTGCCAGCAGCATCGAGAGGGGCGAAAACATTCAGTACTTC	CASSIERGENIQYF
-	-	TRBV5-1	TRBJ2-1	TGCGCCAGCAGCCGGGGCGGGGCCTACAATGAGCAGTTCTTC	CASSRGGAYNEQFF
once	-	TRBV5-1	TRBJ1-1	TGCGCCAGCAGCTTTGACGTCGGGGTCGGCACTGAAGCTTTCTTT	CASSFDVGVGTEAFF
few	TRBD2	TRBV19	TRBJ2-2	TGTGCCAGTAGTACCCGGACTAGCGGGACCGGGGAGCTGTTTTTT	CASSTRTSGTGELFF
-	-	TRBV2	TRBJ2-5	TGTGCCAGCAGATTGACAGGACAAGAGACCCAGTACTTC	CASRLTGQETQYF
once	TRBD1	TRBV2	TRBJ2-7	TGTGCCATCAGGGACAGGGGGCGGTACGAGCAGTACTTC	CAIRDRGRYEQYF
-	TRBD2	TRBV5-4	TRBJ2-2	TGTGCCAGCAGCCTCGGGGGGTTTACGAACACCGGGGAGCTGTTTTTT	CASSLGGFTNTGELFF
-	-	TRBV12-5	TRBJ2-7	TGTGCTAGTGGTTACCGACAGGTACAGCGCTCCTACGAGCAGTACTTC	CASGYRQVQRSYEQYF
-	-	TRBV21-1	TRBJ2-1	TGTGCCAGCAGCAAAGAACTAGCGGGAGAAAATGAGCAGTTCTTC	CASSKELAGENEQFF
once	-	TRBV28	TRBJ1-5	TGTGCCAGCAGTAGAGGGACATTTCAGCCCCAGCATTTT	CASSRGTFQPQHF
-	-	TRBV6-1	TRBJ1-2	TGTGCCAGCAGTGAAGGGGTGGTAGGGGTACTCTATGGCTACACCTTC	CASSEGVVGVLYGYTF
-	-	TRBV9	TRBJ1-2	TGTGCCAGCAGCCCCTGGGGGCCAACGACTAACTATGGCTACACCTTC	CASSPWGPTTNYGYTF
-	-	TRBV6-5	TRBJ2-5	TGTGCCAGCAGTCCAGCGGTACCGGGGACCCAGTACTTC	CASSPAVPGTQYF
few	TRBD2	TRBV7-2	TRBJ2-3	TGTGCCAGCACCCTGGGGCTAGCGGGAGGGCTGTTGTATTTT	CASTLGLAGGLLYF
-	-	TRBV9	TRBJ2-3	TGTGCCAGCAGCGTAAGCGCCGAGCTCTCGGATACGCAGTATTTT	CASSVSAELSDTQYF
-	-	TRBV9	TRBJ2-1	TGTGCCAGCAGCCCACCGGTCCCAAAAGCGGACAATGAGCAGTTCTTC	CASSPPVPKADNEQFF
few	-	TRBV7-3	TRBJ2-7	TGTGCCAGCAGCCCAAGACCCTTCTACGAGCAGTACTTC	CASSPRPFYEQYF
few	TRBD1	TRBV6-5	TRBJ1-5	TGTGCCAGCAGTTCCGGACAGGCGAATCAGCCCCAGCATTTT	CASSSGQANQPQHF
-	-	TRBV2	TRBJ1-4	TGTGCCAGCAGCGCCGACAGACATAATGAAAAACTGTTTTTT	CASSADRHNEKLFF
once	TRBD2	TRBV6-5	TRBJ2-7	TGTGCCAGCAGTTACTCGACGACTAGCGGCAACGAGCAGTACTTC	CASSYSTTSGNEQYF
-	TRBD2	TRBV19	TRBJ2-3	TGTGCCAGTAGTCCCGGGACTAGCGGGGCTACAGATACGCAGTATTTT	CASSPGTSGATDTQYF
-	-	TRBV4-1	TRBJ1-6	TGCGCCAGCAGCTTTTCCAGCTCCTATAATTCACCCCTCCACTTT	CASSFSSSYNSPLHF
-	-	TRBV23-1	TRBJ1-2	TGCGCCAGCAGTCCGACGGGTTATATCGGGGGCTACACCTTC	CASSPTGYIGGYTF
-	TRBD2	TRBV13	TRBJ2-1	TGTGCCAGCAGCCTCTCTAGCGGGATGTACAATGAGCAGTTCTTC	CASSLSSGMYNEQFF
-	-	TRBV29-1	TRBJ1-2	TGCAGCGTGGGGGGCCGGGGCGATCACTATGGCTACACCTTC	CSVGGRGDHYGYTF
-	-	TRBV13	TRBJ2-7	TGTGCCAGCAGCCCCGATGGCTACGAGCAGTACTTC	CASSPDGYEQYF
-	TRBD2	TRBV9	TRBJ2-7	TGTGCCAGCAGCGTAGCCGGGGGGAGGGAGCAGTACTTC	CASSVAGGREQYF
-	TRBD2	TRBV4-1	TRBJ2-7	TGCGCCAGCAGCAGAGGGCGGGAGAGGGCCCACGAGCAGTACTTC	CASSRGRERAHEQYF
-	-	TRBV7-8	TRBJ2-7	TGTGCCAGCAGCTCCTCGACAGGATACTACGAGCAGTACTTC	CASSSSTGYYEQYF
few	TRBD1	TRBV28	TRBJ2-4	TGTGCCAGCAGTTTAGAAACAGGGGGCAGAGGCAAAAACATTCAGTACTTC	CASSLETGGRGKNIQYF
-	-	TRBV19	TRBJ2-7	TGTGCCAGTAGTCGTCGACGGACCTCCTACGAGCAGTACTTC	CASSRRRTSYEQYF
-	TRBD2	TRBV4-3	TRBJ2-1	TGCGCCAGCAGCCAACTAGCGGGAGGGCTTTACGAGCAGTTCTTC	CASSQLAGGLYEQFF
-	-	TRBV11-1	TRBJ1-2	TGTGCCAGCAGCACCACCACAGGGAGAAGCTATGGCTACACCTTC	CASSTTTGRSYGYTF
-	TRBD2	TRBV13	TRBJ2-7	TGTGCCAGCAGCTTAGCCCCTCCTAGCGGGAGTAACTACGAGCAGTACTTC	CASSLAPPSGSNYEQYF
few	-	TRBV4-3	TRBJ2-2	TGCGCCAGCAGAGGGCTGAACACCGGGGAGCTGTTTTTT	CASRGLNTGELFF
-	-	TRBV27	TRBJ2-7	TGTGCCAGCAGTTTATCGCCCAAGACCTACGAGCAGTACTTC	CASSLSPKTYEQYF
-	-	TRBV7-8	TRBJ1-1	TGTGCCAGCAGCTTAGGAATCTACACTGAAGCTTTCTTT	CASSLGIYTEAFF